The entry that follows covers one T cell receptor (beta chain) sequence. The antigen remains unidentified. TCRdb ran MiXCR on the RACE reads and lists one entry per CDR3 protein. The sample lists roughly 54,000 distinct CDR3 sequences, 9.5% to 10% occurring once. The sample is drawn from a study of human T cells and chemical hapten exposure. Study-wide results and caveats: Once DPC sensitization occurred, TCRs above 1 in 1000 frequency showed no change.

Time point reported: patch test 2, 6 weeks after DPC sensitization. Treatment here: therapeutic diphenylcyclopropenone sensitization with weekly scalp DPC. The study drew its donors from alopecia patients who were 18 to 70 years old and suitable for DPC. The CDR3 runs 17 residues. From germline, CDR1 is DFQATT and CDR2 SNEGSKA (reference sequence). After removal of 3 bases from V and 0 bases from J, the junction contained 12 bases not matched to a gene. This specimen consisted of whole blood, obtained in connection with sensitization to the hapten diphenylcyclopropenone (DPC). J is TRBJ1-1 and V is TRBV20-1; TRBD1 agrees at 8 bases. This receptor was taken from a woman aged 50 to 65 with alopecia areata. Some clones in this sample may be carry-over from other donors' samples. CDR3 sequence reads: CSARGDRRRSMNTEAFF. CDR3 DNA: TGCAGTGCTAGGGGGGACAGGAGAAGAAGTATGAACACTGAAGCTTTCTTT.